The source of this TCR beta chain is a study of CD8+ T cells in alopecia areata. Study in general: For the treated group, dosing was oral tofacitinib at 5 to 10 mg twice daily.

Study outcomes and limitations: Among the top 100, expanded CD8+ clones were significantly decreased by tofacitinib, as was scalp clonality. Tofacitinib did not eliminate many expanded lesional clones from scalp or blood.

The authors extracted RNA and reverse transcribed it into cDNA as the sequencing template. Only in-frame clones appear in the TCRdb table, and some are missing; sequencing was by immunoSEQ multiplex PCR. The sample includes roughly 73,000 clones, approximately 28% of them seen just once. With respect to this clone: Its antigen is unidentified.

The V gene end was trimmed by 6 bases and the J gene end by 14 bases; junction bases not matched to a gene: 8. The CDR3 is made up of 11 amino acids. Germline CDR1 SQVTM, CDR2 ANQGSEA. Treatment reported: oral pan-JAK inhibitor, 5-10 mg twice daily. In alopecia areata patients, both lesional scalp punch biopsies and peripheral blood were collected. The sample here was CD8+ T cells sorted from blood, taken at week 4, from a patient treated with tofacitinib. The sequence derives from a human donor with alopecia areata. The rearrangement links TRBV29-1 to TRBJ2-3, with 10 bases that match TRBD2. The CDR3 region is CSVVAGGYLYF. The CDR3, as DNA: TGCAGCGTGGTAGCGGGAGGTTACCTGTATTTT.